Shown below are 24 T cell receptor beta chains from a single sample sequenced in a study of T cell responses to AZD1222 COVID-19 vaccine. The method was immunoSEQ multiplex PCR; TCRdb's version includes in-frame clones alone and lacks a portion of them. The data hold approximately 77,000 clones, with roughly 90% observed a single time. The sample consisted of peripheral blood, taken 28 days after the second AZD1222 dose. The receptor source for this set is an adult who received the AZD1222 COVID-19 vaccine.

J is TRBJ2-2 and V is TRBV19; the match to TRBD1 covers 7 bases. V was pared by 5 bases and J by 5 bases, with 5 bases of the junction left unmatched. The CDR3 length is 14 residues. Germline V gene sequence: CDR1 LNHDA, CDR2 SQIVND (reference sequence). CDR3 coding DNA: TGTGCCAGTAGTTCGCAGACAGGGACCGGGGAGCTGTTTTTT. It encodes CASSSQTGTGELFF.

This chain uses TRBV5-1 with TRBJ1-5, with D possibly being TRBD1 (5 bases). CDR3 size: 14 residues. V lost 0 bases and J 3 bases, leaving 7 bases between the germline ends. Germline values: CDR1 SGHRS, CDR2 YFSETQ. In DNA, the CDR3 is TGCGCCAGCAGCTTGGGGGGGAACAATCAGCCCCAGCATTTT. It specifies CASSLGGNNQPQHF. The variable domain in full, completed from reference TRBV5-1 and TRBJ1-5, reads KAGVTQTPRYLIKTRGQQVTLSCSPISGHRSVSWYQQTPGQGLQFLFEYFSETQRNKGNFPGRFSGRQFSNSRSEMNVSTLELGDSALYLCASSLGGNNQPQHFGDGTRLSIL.

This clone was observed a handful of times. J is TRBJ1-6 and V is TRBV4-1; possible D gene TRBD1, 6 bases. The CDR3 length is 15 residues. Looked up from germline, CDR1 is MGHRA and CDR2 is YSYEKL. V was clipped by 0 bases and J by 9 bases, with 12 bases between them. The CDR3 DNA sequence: TGCGCCAGCAGCCAAGATAACGGGGGCCTTTCACCCCTCCACTTT. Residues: CASSQDNGGLSPLHF.

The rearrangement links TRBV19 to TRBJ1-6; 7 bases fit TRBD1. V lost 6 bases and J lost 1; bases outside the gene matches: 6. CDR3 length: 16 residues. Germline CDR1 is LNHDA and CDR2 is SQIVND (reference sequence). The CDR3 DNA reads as TGTGCCAGTAGCCGGAAGACAGGGTCCTATAATTCACCCCTCCACTTT. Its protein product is CASSRKTGSYNSPLHF.

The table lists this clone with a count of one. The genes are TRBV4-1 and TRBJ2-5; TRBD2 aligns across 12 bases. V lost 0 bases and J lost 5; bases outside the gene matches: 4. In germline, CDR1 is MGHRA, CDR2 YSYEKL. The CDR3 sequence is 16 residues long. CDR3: CASSQEWTSGMETQYF. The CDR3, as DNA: TGCGCCAGCAGCCAAGAATGGACTAGCGGGATGGAGACCCAGTACTTC.

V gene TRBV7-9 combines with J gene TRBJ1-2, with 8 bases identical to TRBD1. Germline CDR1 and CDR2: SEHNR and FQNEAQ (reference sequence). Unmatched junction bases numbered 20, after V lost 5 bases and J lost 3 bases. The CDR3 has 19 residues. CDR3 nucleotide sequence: TGTGCCAGCAGCCGATCGGACAGGGTATTATTTGAGTCGGACTATGGCTACACCTTC. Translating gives CASSRSDRVLFESDYGYTF.

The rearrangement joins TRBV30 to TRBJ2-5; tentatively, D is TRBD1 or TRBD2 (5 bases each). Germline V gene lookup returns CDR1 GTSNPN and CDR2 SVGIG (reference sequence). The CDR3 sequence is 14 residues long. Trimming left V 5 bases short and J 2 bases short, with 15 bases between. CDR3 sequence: CAWGRDEYQETQYF. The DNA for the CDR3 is TGTGCCTGGGGCCGGGACGAGTATCAAGAGACCCAGTACTTC.

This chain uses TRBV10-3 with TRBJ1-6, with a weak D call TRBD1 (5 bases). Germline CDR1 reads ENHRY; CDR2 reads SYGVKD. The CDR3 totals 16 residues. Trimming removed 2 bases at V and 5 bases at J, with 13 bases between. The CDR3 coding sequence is TGTGCCATCAGTGAGGATGGGGGACGGAATAATTCACCCCTCCACTTT. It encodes CAISEDGGRNNSPLHF.

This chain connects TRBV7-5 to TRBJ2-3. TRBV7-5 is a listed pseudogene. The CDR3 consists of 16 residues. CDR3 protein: CVRSHDRRGGTDTQYF. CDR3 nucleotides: TGTGTCAGAAGCCATGACCGGAGAGGGGGCACAGATACGCAGTATTTT.

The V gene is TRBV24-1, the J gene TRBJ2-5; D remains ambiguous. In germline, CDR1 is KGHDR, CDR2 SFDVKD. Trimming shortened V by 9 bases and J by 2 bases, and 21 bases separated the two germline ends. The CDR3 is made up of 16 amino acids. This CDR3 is CATSPGRERSQETQYF. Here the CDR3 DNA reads TGTGCCACCTCCCCTGGCAGAGAGCGTTCGCAAGAGACCCAGTACTTC.

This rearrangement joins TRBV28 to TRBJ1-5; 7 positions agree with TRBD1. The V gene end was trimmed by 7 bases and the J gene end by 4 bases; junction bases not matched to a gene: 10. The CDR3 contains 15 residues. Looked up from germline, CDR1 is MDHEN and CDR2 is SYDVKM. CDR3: CASTIRQGGNQPQHF. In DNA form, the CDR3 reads TGTGCCAGCACCATCCGACAGGGTGGAAATCAGCCCCAGCATTTT.

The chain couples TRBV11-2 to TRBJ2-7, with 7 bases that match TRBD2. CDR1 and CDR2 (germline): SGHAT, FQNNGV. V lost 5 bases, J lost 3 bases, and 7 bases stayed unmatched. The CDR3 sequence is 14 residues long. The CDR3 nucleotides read TGTGCCAGCAGCCCCGAGCGGGGCCTCTACGAGCAGTACTTC. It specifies CASSPERGLYEQYF.

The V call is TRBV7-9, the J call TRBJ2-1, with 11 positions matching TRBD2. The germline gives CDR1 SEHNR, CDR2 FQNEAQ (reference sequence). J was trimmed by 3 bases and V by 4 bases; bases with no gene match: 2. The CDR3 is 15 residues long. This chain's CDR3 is CASSSGLADYNEQFF. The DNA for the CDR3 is TGTGCCAGCAGCTCGGGACTAGCGGACTACAATGAGCAGTTCTTC.

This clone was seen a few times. CDR3 nucleotides: TGCAGCGCGGGACATATGAACACTGAAGCTTTCTTT. Its protein is CSAGHMNTEAFF. This chain joins TRBV29-1 and TRBJ1-1; D might be TRBD1 (6 bases). CDR1 is SQVTM, CDR2 ANQGSEA, per germline. This CDR3 contains 12 residues. Trimming left V 7 bases short and J 0 bases short, with 9 bases between.

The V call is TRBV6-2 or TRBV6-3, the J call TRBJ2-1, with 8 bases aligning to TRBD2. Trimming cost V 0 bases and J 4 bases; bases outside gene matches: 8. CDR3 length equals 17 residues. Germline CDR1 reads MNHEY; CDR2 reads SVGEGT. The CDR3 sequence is CASSYSPLAGLYNEQFF. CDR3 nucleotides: TGTGCCAGCAGTTACTCACCGCTAGCGGGCCTGTACAATGAGCAGTTCTTC.

CDR3 protein: CASSLVAGVSGELFF. The CDR3 bases are TGCGCCAGCAGCTTGGTGGCAGGGGTCTCCGGGGAGCTGTTTTTT. The chain links TRBV5-1 to TRBJ2-2, with a weak D call TRBD1 (6 bases). Germline lookup yields CDR1 SGHRS and CDR2 YFSETQ. The CDR3 is made up of 15 amino acids. V was trimmed by 0 bases and J by 6 bases, leaving 12 bases between them.

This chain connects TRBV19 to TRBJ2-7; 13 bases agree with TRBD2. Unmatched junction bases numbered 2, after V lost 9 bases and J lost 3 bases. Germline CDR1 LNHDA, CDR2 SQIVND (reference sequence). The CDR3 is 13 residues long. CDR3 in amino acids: CASRLAGGYEQYF. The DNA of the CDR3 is TGTGCCAGCCGACTAGCGGGAGGCTACGAGCAGTACTTC.

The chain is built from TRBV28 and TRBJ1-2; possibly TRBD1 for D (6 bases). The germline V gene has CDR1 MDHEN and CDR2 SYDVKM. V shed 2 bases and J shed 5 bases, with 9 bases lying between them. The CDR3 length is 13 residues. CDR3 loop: CASSLQGFYGYTF. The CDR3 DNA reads TGTGCCAGCAGTTTACAGGGGTTTTATGGCTACACCTTC.

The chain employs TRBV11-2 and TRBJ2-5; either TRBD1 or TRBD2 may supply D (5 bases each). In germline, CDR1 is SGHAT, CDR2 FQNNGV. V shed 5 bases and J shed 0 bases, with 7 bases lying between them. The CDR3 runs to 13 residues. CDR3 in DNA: TGTGCCAGCAGCCCGGGACACCAAGAGACCCAGTACTTC. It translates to CASSPGHQETQYF.

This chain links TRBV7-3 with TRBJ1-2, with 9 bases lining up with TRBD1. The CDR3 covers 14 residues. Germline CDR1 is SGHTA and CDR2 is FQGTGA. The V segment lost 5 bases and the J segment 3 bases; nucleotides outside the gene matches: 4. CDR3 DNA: TGTGCCAGCAGCCCCGGGACAGGGCACTATGGCTACACCTTC. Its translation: CASSPGTGHYGYTF.

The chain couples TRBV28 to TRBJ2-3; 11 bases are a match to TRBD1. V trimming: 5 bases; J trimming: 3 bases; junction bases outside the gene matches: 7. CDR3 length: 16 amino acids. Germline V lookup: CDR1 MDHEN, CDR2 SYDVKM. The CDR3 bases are TGTGCCAGCAGTCACGGACAGGGGGCGGGTACAGATACGCAGTATTTT. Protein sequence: CASSHGQGAGTDTQYF. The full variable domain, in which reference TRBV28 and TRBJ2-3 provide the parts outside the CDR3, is DVKVTQSSRYLVKRTGEKVFLECVQDMDHENMFWYRQDPGLGLRLIYFSYDVKMKEKGDIPEGYSVSREKKERFSLILESASTNQTSMYLCASSHGQGAGTDTQYFGPGTRLTVL.

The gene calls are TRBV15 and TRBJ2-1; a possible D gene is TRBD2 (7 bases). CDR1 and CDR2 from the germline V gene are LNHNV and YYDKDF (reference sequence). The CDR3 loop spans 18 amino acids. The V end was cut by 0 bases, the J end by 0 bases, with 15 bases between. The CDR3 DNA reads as TGTGCCACCAGCAGAGAAGGGGGAGCGGGACTCTCCTACAATGAGCAGTTCTTC. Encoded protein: CATSREGGAGLSYNEQFF.

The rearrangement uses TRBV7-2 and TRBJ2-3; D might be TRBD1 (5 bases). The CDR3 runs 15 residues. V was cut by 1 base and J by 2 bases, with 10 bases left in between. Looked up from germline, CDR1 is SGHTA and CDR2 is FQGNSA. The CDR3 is CASSLGGRDTDTQYF. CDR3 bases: TGTGCCAGCAGCTTAGGCGGCAGGGACACAGATACGCAGTATTTT.

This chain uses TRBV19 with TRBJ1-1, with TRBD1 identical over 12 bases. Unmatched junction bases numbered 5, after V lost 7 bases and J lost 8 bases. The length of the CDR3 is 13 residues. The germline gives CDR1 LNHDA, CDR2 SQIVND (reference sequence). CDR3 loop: CASKGQGAWEAFF. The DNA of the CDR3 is TGTGCCAGTAAGGGACAGGGGGCGTGGGAAGCTTTCTTT.